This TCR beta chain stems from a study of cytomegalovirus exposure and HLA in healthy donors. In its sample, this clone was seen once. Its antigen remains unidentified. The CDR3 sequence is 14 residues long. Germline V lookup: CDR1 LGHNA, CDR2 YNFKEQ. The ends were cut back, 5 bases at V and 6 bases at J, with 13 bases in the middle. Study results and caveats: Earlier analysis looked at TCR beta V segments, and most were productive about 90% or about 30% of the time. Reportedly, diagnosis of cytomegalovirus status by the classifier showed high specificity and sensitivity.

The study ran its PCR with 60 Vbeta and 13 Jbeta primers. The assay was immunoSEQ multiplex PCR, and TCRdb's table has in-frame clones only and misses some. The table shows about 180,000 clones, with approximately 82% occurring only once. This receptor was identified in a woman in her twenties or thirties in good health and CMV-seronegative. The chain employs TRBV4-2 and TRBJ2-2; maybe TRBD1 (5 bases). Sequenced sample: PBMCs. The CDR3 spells CASSFRVGAGELFF. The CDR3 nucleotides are TGTGCCAGCAGCTTTAGGGTAGGGGCCGGGGAGCTGTTTTTT.